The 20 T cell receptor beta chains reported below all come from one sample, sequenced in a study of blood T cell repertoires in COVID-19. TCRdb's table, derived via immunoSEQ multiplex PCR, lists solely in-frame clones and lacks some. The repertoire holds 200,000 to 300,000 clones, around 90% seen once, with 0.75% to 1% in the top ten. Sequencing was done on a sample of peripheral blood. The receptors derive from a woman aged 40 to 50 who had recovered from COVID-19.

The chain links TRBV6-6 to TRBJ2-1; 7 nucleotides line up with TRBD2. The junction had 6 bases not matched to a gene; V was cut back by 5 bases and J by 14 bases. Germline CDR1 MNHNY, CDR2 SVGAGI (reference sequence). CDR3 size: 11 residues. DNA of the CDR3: TGTGCCAGCAGTCGCGGGGGACTGGAGTTCTTC. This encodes CASSRGGLEFF.

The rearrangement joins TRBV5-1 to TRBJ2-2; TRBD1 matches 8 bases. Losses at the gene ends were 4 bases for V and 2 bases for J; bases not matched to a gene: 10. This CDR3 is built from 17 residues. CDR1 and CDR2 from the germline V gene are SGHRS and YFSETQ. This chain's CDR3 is CASSAFRDRLNTGELFF. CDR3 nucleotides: TGCGCCAGCAGCGCCTTCCGGGACAGGCTAAACACCGGGGAGCTGTTTTTT. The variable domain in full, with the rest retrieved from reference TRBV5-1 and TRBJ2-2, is KAGVTQTPRYLIKTRGQQVTLSCSPISGHRSVSWYQQTPGQGLQFLFEYFSETQRNKGNFPGRFSGRQFSNSRSEMNVSTLELGDSALYLCASSAFRDRLNTGELFFGEGSRLTVL.

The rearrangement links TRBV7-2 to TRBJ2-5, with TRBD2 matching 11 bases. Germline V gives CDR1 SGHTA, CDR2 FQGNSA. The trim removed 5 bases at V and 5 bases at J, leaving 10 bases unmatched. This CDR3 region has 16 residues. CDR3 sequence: CASSVFSGRAGETQYF. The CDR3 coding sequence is TGTGCCAGCAGCGTATTTAGCGGGAGGGCCGGTGAGACCCAGTACTTC.

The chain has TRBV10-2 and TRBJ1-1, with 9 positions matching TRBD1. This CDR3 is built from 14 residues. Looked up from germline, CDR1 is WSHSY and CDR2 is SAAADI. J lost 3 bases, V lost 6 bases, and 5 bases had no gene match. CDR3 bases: TGCGCCAGCAGCGACAGGGGGTGGGACACTGAAGCTTTCTTT. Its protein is CASSDRGWDTEAFF.

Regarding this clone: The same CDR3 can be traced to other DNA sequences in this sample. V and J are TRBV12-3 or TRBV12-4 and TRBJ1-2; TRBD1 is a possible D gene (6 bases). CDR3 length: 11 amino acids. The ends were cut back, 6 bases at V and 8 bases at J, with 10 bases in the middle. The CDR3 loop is CASSQGGGYTF. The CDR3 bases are TGTGCCAGCAGCCAAGGGGGAGGCTACACCTTC.

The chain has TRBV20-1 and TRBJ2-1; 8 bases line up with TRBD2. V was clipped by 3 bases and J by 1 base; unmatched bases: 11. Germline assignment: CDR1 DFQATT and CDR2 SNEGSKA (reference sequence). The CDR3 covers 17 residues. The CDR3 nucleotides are TGCAGTGCTAGTACACTAGCGGCCCACCTATCCTACAATGAGCAGTTCTTC. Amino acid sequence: CSASTLAAHLSYNEQFF.

CDR3 residues: CASSLEGDTNTGELFF. CDR3 DNA: TGCGCCAGCAGCTTGGAGGGGGACACGAACACCGGGGAGCTGTTTTTT. The chain employs TRBV5-1 and TRBJ2-2, with D maybe TRBD1 (6 bases). Germline CDR1 is SGHRS and CDR2 is YFSETQ. V was shortened by 0 bases and J by 0 bases, with 9 bases between the two germline ends. The CDR3 is made up of 16 amino acids. The variable domain in full, completed from reference TRBV5-1 and TRBJ2-2, reads KAGVTQTPRYLIKTRGQQVTLSCSPISGHRSVSWYQQTPGQGLQFLFEYFSETQRNKGNFPGRFSGRQFSNSRSEMNVSTLELGDSALYLCASSLEGDTNTGELFFGEGSRLTVL.

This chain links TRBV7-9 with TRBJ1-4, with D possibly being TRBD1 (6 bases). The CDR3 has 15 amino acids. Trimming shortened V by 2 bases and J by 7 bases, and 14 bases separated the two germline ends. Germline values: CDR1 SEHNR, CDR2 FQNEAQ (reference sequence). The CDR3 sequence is CASSLWVRGGEKLFF. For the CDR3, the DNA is TGTGCCAGCAGCTTATGGGTCAGGGGCGGTGAAAAACTGTTTTTT.

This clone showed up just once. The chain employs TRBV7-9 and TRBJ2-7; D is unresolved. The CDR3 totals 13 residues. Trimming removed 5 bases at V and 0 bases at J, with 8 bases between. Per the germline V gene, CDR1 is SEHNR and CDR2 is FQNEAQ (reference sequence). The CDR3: CASSRTSSYEQYF. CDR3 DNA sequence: TGTGCCAGCAGCCGAACCAGCTCCTACGAGCAGTACTTC.

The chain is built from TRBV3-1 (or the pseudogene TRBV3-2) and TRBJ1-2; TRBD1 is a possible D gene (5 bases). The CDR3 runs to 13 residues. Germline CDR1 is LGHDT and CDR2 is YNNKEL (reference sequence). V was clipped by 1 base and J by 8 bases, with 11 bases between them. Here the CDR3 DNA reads TGTGCCAGCAGCCAAGGGGGCCTTGAGGGCTACACCTTC. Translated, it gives CASSQGGLEGYTF.

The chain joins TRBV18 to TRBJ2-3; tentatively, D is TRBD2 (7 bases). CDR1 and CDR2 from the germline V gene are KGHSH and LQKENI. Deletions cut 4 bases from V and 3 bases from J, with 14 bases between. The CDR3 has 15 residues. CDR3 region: CASSLDSGETDTQYF. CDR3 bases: TGTGCCAGCTCACTGGACAGCGGGGAGACAGATACGCAGTATTTT.

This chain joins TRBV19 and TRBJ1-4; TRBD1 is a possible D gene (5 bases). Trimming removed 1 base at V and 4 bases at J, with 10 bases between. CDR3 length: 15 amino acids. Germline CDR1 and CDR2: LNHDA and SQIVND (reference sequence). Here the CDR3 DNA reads TGTGCCAGTAGTATAGGGCGACAGCGTAATGAAAAACTGTTTTTT. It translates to CASSIGRQRNEKLFF.

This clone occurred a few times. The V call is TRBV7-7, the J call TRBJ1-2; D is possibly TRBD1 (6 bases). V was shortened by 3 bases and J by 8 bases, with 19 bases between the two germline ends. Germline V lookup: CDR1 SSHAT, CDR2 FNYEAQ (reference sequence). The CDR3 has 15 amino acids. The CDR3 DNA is TGTGCCAGCAGCTTCCCCCGGGGGGGCGCTGTGGGCTACACCTTC. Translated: CASSFPRGGAVGYTF.

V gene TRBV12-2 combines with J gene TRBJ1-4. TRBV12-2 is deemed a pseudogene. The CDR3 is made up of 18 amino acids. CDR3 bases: TGTGCAAGTCGCTTACCCCTGGGCAGAAAACTAGGTAATGAAAAACTGTTTTTT. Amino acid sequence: CASRLPLGRKLGNEKLFF.

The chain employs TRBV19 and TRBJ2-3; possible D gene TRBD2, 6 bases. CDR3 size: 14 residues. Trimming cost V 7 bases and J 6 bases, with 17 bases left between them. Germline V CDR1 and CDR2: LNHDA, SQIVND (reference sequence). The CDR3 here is CASMGRGYGDTQYF. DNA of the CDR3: TGTGCCAGTATGGGGCGGGGCTATGGGGATACGCAGTATTTT.

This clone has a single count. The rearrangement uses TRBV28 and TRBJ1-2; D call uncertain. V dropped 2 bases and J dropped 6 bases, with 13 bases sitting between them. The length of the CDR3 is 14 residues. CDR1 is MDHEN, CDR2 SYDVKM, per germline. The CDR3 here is CASSLIGQTHGYTF. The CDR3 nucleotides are TGTGCCAGCAGTTTAATTGGGCAGACACATGGCTACACCTTC.

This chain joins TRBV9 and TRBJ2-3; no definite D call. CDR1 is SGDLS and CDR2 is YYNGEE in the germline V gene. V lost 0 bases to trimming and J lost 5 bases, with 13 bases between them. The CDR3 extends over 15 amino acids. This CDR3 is CASSVAGGEVDTQYF. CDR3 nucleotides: TGTGCCAGCAGCGTAGCTGGCGGAGAGGTAGATACGCAGTATTTT.

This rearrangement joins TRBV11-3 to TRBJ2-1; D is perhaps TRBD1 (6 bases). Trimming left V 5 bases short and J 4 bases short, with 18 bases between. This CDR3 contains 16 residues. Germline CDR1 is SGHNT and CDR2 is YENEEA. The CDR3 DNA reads TGTGCCAGCAGCCCTACCAGGGGAGCTTGGTACAATGAGCAGTTCTTC. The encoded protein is CASSPTRGAWYNEQFF.

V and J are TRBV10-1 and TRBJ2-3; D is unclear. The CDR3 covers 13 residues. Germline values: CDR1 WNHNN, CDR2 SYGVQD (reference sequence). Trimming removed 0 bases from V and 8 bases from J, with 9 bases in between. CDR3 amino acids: CASSESPFGTQYF. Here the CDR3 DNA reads TGCGCCAGCAGTGAGTCCCCGTTCGGTACGCAGTATTTT.

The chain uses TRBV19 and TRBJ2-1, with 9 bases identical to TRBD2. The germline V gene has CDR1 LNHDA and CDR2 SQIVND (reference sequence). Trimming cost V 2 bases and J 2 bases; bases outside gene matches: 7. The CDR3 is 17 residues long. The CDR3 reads CASSIRGLAGTYNEQFF. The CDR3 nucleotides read TGTGCCAGTAGTATAAGGGGACTAGCAGGGACCTACAATGAGCAGTTCTTC.